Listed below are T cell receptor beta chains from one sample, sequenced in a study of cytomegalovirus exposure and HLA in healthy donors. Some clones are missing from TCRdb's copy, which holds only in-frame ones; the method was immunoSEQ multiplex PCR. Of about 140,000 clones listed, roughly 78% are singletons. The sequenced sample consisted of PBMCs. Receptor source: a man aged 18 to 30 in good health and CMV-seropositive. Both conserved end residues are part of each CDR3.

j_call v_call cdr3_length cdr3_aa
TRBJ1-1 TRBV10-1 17 CASSESQSGESATEAFF
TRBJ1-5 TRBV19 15 CASSSRQGPKQPQHF
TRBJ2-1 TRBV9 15 CASSVELAGGGEQFF
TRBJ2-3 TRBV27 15 CASSHLAGDADTQYF
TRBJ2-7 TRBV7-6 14 CASSAGGQGTEQYF
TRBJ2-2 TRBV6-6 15 CASSLDRGDTGELFF
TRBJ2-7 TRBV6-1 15 CASSEARTSGYEQYF
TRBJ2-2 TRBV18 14 CASSRGQGTGELFF
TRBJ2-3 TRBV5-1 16 CASSLDSGNRTDTQYF
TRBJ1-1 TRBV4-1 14 CASSLQVSHTEAFF
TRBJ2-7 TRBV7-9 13 CAGSGTQRYEQYF
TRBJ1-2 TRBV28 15 CASTLFTQGRGGYTF
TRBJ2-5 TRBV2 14 CASSETTGQETQYF
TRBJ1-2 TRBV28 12 CASSGVGRGYTF
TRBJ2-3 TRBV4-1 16 CASSPIGRGSTDTQYF
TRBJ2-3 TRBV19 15 CASSLGTSATDTQYF